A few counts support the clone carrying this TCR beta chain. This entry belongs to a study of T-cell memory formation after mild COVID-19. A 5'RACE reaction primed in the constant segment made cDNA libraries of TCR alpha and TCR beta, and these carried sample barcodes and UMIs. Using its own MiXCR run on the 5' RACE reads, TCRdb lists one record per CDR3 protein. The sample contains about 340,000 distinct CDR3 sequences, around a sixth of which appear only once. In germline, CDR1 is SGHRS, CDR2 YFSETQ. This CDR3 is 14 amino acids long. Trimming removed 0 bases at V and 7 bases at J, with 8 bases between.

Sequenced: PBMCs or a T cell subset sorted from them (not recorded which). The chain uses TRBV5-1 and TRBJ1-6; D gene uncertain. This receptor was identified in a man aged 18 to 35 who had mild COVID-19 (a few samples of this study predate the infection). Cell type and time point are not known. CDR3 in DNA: TGCGCCAGCAGCTTGGAACAGAAAAATTCACCCCTCCACTTT. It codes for CASSLEQKNSPLHF.